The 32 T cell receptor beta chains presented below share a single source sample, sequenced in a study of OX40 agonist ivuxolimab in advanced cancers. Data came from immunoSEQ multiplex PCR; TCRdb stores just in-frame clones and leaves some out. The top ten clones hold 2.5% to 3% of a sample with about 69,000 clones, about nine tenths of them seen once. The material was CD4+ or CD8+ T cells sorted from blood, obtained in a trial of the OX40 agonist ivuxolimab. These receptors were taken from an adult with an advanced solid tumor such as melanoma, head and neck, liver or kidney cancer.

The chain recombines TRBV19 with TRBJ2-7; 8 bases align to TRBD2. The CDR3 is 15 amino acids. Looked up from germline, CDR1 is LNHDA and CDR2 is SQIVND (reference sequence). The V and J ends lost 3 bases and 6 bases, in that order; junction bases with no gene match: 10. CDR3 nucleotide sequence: TGTGCCAGTAGTATGGAGGACAGAGCGGGAGTCGAGCAGTACTTC. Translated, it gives CASSMEDRAGVEQYF.

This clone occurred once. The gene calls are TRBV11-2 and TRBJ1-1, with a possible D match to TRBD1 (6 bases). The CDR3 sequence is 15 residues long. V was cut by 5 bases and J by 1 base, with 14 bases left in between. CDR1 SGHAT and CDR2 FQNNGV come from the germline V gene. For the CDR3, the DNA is TGTGCCAGCAGCCCCTGGACAGTTACGAACACTGAAGCTTTCTTT. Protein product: CASSPWTVTNTEAFF.

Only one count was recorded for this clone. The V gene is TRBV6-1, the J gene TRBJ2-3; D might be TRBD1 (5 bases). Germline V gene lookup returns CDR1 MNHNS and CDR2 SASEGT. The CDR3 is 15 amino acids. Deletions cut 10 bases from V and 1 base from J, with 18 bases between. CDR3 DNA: TGTGCCACCAAGGGGCTGGCCGCTGGCACAGATACGCAGTATTTT. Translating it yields CATKGLAAGTDTQYF.

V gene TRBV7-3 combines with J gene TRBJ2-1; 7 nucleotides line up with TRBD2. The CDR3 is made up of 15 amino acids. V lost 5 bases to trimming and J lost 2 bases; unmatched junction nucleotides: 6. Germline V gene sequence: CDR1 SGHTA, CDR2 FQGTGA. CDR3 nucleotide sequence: TGTGCCAGCAGCCCCGTCCGGGAGGCCTACAATGAGCAGTTCTTC. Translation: CASSPVREAYNEQFF.

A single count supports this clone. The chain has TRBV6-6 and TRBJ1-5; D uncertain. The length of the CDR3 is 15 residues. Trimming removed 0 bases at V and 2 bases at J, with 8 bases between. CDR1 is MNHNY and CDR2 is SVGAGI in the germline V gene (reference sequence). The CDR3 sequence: CASSYSLIGNQPQHF. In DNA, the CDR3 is TGTGCCAGCAGTTACTCCCTGATCGGCAATCAGCCCCAGCATTTT.

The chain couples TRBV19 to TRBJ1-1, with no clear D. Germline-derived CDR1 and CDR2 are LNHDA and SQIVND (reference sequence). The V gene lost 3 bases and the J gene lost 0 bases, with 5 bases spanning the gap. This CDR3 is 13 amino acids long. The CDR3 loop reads CASSMSMNTEAFF. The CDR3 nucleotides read TGTGCCAGTAGTATGTCCATGAACACTGAAGCTTTCTTT.

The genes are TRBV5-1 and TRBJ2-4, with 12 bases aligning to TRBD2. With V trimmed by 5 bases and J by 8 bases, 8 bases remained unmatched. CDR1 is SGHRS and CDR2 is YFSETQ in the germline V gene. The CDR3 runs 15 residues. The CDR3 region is CASRLTSGRSDIQYF. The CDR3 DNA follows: TGCGCCAGCAGGTTGACTAGCGGGAGATCGGACATTCAGTACTTC.

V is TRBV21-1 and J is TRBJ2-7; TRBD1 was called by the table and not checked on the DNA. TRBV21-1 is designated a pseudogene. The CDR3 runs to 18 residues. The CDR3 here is CASSKSPYAVSGSYEQYF. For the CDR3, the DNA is TGTGCCAGCAGCAAAAGCCCCTATGCGGTGTCAGGGTCTTACGAGCAGTACTTC.

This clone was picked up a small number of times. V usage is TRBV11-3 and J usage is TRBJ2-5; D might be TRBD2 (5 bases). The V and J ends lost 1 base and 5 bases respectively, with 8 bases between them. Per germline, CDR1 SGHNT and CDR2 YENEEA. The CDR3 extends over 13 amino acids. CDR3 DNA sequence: TGTGCCAGCAGCTTAGGCCGCGGGGAGACCCAGTACTTC. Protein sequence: CASSLGRGETQYF.

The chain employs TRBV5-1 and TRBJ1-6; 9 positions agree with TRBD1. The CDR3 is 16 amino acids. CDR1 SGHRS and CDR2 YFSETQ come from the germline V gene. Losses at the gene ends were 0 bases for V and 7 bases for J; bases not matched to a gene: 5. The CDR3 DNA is TGCGCCAGCAGCTTGGGGGCAGGACAGGGGAATTCACCCCTCCACTTT. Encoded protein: CASSLGAGQGNSPLHF.

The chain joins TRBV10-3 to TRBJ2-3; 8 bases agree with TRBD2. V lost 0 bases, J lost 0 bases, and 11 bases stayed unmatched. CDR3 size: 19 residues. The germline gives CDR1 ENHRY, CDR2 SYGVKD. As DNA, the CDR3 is TGTGCCATCAGTGAGTCGACTGGACTAGCCAAAACTAGCACAGATACGCAGTATTTT. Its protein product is CAISESTGLAKTSTDTQYF.

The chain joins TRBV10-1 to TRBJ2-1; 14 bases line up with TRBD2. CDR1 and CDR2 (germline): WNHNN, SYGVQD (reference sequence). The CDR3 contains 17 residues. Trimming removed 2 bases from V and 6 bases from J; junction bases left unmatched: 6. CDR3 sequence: CASSEGGTSGRFNEQFF. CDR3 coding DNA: TGCGCCAGCAGTGAGGGGGGGACTAGCGGGAGATTCAATGAGCAGTTCTTC.

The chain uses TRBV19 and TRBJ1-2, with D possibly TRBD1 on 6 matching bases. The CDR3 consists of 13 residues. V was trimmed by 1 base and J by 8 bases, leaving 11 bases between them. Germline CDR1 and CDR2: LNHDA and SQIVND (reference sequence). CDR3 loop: CASSIAGAGGYTF. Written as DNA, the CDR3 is TGTGCCAGTAGTATAGCAGGGGCCGGGGGCTACACCTTC.

Here the CDR3 reads CASSVGQGPRTPQNIQYF. The CDR3 region has the DNA TGTGCCAGCAGCGTAGGGCAGGGTCCCAGGACCCCCCAAAACATTCAGTACTTC. This chain links TRBV9 with TRBJ2-4; D possibly corresponds to TRBD1 (5 bases). Germline loops: CDR1 SGDLS, CDR2 YYNGEE. The CDR3 totals 18 residues. Trimming stripped 0 bases from V and 5 bases from J, with 21 bases between.

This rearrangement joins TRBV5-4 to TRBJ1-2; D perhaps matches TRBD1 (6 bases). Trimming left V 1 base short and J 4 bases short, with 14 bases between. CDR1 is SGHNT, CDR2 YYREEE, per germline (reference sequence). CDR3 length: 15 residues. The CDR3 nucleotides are TGTGCCAGCAGCTTGCGGGCGGGGGCTGGCTATGGCTACACCTTC. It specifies CASSLRAGAGYGYTF.

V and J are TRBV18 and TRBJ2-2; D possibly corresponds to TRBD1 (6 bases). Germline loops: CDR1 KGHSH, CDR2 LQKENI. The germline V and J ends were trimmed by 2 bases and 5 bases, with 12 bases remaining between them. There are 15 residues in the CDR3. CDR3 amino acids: CASSPKGHRTGELFF. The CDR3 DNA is TGTGCCAGCTCACCAAAGGGACACCGAACCGGGGAGCTGTTTTTT. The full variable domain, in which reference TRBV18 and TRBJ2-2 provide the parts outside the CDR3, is NAGVMQNPRHLVRRRGQEARLRCSPMKGHSHVYWYRQLPEEGLKFMVYLQKENIIDESGMPKERFSAEFPKEGPSILRIQQVVRGDSAAYFCASSPKGHRTGELFFGEGSRLTVL.

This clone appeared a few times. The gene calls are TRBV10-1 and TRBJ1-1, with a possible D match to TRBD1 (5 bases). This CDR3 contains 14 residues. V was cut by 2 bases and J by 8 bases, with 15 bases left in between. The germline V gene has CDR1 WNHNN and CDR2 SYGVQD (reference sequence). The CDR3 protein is CASSERRQGMEAFF. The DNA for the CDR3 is TGCGCCAGCAGTGAGAGACGGCAGGGAATGGAAGCTTTCTTT.

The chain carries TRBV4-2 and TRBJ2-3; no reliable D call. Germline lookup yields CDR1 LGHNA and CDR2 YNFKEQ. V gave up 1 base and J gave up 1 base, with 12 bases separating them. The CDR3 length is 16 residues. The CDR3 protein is CASSQVRTKGTDTQYF. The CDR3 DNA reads TGTGCCAGCAGCCAAGTTAGAACGAAAGGCACAGATACGCAGTATTTT.

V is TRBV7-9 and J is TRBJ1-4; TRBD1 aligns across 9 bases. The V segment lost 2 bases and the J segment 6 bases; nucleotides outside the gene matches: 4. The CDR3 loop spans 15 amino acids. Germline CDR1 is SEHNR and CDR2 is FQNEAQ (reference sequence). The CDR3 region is CASSLSGTGYEKLFF. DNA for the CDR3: TGTGCCAGCAGCTTATCCGGGACAGGGTATGAAAAACTGTTTTTT.

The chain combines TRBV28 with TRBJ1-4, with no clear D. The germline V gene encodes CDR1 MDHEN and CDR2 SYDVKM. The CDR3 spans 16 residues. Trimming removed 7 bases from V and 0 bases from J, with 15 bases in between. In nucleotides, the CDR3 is TGTGCCAGCATCCCAACCGCTTTTGCAACTAATGAAAAACTGTTTTTT. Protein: CASIPTAFATNEKLFF.

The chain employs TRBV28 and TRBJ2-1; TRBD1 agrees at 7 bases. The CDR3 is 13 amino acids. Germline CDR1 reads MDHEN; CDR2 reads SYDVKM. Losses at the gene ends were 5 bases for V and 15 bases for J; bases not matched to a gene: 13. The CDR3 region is CASSLPGQAVPFF. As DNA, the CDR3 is TGTGCCAGCAGTCTACCTGGACAGGCTGTTCCGTTCTTC.

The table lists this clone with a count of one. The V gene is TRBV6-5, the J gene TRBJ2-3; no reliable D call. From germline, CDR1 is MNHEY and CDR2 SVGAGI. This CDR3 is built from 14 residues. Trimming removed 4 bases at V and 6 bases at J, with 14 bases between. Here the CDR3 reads CASSSLVVGDTQYF. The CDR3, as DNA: TGTGCCAGCAGTTCCTTGGTGGTTGGTGATACGCAGTATTTT.

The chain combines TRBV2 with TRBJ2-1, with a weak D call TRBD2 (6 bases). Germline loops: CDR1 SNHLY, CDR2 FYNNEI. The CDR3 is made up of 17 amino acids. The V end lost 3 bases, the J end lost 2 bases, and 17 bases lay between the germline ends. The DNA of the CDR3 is TGTGCCAGCAGTGATCGAGGGAGGCAGGTCCCCTACAATGAGCAGTTCTTC. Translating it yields CASSDRGRQVPYNEQFF.

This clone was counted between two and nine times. CDR3 coding DNA: TGTGCCAGCAGCTTAGACAGGGGGCTAACTTGGGGCTACACCTTC. Residues: CASSLDRGLTWGYTF. The chain uses TRBV7-2 and TRBJ1-2, with TRBD1 identical over 9 bases. CDR1 is SGHTA, CDR2 FQGNSA, per germline. CDR3 length: 15 residues. V was pared by 1 base and J by 8 bases, with 8 bases of the junction left unmatched.

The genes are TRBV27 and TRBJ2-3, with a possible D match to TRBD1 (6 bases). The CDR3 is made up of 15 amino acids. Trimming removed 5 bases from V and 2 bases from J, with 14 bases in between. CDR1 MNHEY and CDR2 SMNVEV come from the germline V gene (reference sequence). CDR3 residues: CASSPGQRYTDTQYF. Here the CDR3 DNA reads TGTGCCAGCAGTCCTGGACAGCGATACACAGATACGCAGTATTTT.

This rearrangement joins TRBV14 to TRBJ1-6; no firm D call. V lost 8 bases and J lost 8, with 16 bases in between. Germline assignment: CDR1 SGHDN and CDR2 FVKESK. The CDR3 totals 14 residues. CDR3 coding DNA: TGTGCCAGCGGTGGAGGCCACTTGGATTCACCCCTCCACTTT. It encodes CASGGGHLDSPLHF.

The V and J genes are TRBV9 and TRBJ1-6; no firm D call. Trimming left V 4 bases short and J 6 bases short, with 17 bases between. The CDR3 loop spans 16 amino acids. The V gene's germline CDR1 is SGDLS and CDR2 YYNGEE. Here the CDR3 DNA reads TGTGCCAGCAGCCTCCATGGGGTGGGCGGTAATTCACCCCTCCACTTT. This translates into CASSLHGVGGNSPLHF.

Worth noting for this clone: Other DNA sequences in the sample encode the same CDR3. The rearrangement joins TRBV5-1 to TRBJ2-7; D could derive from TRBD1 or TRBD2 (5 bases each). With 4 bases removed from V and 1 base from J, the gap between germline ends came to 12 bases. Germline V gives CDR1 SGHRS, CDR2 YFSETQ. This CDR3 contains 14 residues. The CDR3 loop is CASSLPGTSYEQYF. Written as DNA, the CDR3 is TGCGCCAGCAGCCTTCCCGGGACGTCCTACGAGCAGTACTTC. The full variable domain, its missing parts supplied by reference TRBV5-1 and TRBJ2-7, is KAGVTQTPRYLIKTRGQQVTLSCSPISGHRSVSWYQQTPGQGLQFLFEYFSETQRNKGNFPGRFSGRQFSNSRSEMNVSTLELGDSALYLCASSLPGTSYEQYFGPGTRLTVT.

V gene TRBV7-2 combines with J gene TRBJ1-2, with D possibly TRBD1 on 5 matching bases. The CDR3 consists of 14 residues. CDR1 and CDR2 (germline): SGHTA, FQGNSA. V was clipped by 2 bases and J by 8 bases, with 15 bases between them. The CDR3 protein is CASSLQGGPGGYTF. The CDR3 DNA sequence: TGTGCCAGCAGCTTACAGGGAGGACCTGGGGGCTACACCTTC.

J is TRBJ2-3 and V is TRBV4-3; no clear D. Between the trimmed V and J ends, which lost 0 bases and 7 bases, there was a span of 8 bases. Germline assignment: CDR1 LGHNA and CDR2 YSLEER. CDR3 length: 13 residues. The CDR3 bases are TGCGCCAGCAGCCAAGAAGTTACAAATACGCAGTATTTT. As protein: CASSQEVTNTQYF.

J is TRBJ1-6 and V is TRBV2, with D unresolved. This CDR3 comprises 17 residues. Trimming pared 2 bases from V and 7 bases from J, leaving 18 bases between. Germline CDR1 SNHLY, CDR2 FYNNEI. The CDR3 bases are TGTGCCAGCAGTGAAATGGGCCCCGGTGCGGGCAATTCACCCCTCCACTTT. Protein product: CASSEMGPGAGNSPLHF.

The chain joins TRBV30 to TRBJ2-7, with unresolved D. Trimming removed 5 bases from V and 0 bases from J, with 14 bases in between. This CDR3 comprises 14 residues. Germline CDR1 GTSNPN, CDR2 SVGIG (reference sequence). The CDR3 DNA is TGTGCCTGGTCCCTTCCCGGGTACTCCTACGAGCAGTACTTC. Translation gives CAWSLPGYSYEQYF.